This T cell receptor (beta chain) originates from a study of blood T cell repertoires in COVID-19. Overall study: From T cells, B-cell-depleted T cells, or PBMCs came the material, which was cDNA or gDNA.

After removal of 0 bases from V and 0 bases from J, the junction contained 3 bases not matched to a gene. The CDR3 runs to 16 residues. Germline assignment: CDR1 SGHNT and CDR2 YYREEE (reference sequence). Repertoires were generated with immunoSEQ multiplex PCR, while TCRdb's copy carries only in-frame clones and drops some. Of 150,000 to 200,000 clones listed, nearly 90% are singletons. The sequence was collected from a man between 60 and 75 years old with active or convalescent COVID-19. The V and J genes are TRBV5-4 and TRBJ2-3, with 8 bases that match TRBD2. The sequencing input was peripheral blood. This CDR3 reads CASSLGAGVSTDTQYF. DNA for the CDR3: TGTGCCAGCAGCTTGGGAGCGGGGGTAAGCACAGATACGCAGTATTTT.